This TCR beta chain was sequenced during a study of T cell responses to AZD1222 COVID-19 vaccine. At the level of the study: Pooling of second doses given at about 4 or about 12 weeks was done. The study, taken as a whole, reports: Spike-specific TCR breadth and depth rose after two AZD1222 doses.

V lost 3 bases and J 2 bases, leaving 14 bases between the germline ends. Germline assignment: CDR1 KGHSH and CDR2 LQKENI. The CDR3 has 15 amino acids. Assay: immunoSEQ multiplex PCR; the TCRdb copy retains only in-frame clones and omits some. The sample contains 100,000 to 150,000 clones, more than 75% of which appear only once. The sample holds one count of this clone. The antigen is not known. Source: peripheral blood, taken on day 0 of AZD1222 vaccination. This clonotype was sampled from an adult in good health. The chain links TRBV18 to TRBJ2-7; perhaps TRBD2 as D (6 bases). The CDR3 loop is CASSPPGLPAYEQYF. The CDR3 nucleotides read TGTGCCAGCTCACCCCCGGGACTCCCTGCCTACGAGCAGTACTTC.